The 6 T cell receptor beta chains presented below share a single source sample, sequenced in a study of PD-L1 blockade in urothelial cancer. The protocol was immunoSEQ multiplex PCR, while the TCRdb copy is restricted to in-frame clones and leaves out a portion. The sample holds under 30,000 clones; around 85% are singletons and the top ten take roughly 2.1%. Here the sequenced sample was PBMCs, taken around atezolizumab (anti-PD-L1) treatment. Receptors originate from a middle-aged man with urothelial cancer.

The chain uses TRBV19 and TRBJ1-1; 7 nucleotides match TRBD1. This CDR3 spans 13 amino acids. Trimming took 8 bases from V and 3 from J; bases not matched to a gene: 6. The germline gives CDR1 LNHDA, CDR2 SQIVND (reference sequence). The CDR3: CASYDRADTEAFF. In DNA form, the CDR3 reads TGTGCCAGTTACGACAGGGCCGACACTGAAGCTTTCTTT. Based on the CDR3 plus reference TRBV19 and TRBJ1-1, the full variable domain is DGGITQSPKYLFRKEGQNVTLSCEQNLNHDAMYWYRQDPGQGLRLIYYSQIVNDFQKGDIAEGYSVSREKKESFPLTVTSAQKNPTAFYLCASYDRADTEAFFGQGTRLTVV.

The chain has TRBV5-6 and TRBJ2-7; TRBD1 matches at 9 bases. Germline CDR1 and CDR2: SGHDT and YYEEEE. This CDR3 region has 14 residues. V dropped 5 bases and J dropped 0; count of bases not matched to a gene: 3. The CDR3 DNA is TGTGCCAGCAGGGCGACAGGGGGCTCCTACGAGCAGTACGTC. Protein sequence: CASRATGGSYEQYV.

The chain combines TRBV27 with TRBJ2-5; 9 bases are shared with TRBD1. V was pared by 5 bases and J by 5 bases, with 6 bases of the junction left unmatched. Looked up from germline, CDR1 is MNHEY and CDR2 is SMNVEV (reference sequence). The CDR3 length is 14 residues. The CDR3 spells CASSNRGLGETQYF. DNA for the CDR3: TGTGCCAGCAGTAACAGGGGGCTGGGGGAGACCCAGTACTTC.

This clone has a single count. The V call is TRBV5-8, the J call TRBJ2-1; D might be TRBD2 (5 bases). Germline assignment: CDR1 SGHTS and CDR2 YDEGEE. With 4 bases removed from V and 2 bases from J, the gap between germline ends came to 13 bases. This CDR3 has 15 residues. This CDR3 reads CASSIGGDPYNEQFF. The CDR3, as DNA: TGTGCCAGCAGCATCGGAGGAGACCCCTACAATGAGCAGTTCTTC.

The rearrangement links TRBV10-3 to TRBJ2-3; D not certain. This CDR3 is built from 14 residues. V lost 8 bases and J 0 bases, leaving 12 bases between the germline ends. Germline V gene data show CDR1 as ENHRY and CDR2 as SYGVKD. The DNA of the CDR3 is TGTGCCATCTCACCGGGTCTTAGCACAGATACGCAGTATTTT. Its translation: CAISPGLSTDTQYF.

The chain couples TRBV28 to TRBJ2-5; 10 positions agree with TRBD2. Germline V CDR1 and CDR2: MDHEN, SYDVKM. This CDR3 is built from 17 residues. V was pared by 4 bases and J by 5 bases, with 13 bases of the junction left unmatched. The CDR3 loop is CASSSSGLAGAGETQYF. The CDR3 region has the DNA TGTGCCAGCAGTTCATCTGGTCTAGCGGGGGCCGGGGAGACCCAGTACTTC.